These 8 T cell receptor beta chains were sequenced from one sample in a study of radiotherapy plus CTLA-4 blockade in lung cancer. Measured with immunoSEQ multiplex PCR; TCRdb has only the in-frame clones, and not every one. The data hold roughly 90,000 clones, with less than 80% observed a single time. Sequencing used peripheral blood, obtained from a patient treated with radiotherapy plus ipilimumab. These receptors were collected from a human donor with non-small cell lung cancer that progressed on radiotherapy plus ipilimumab.

The V gene is TRBV2, the J gene TRBJ1-1; D is perhaps TRBD1 (5 bases). Germline CDR1 SNHLY, CDR2 FYNNEI. V lost 6 bases and J 8 bases, leaving 13 bases between the germline ends. The CDR3 loop spans 12 amino acids. DNA for the CDR3: TGTGCCAGCAGACGGGACTCTCAGGAAGCTTTCTTT. Protein product: CASRRDSQEAFF.

J is TRBJ2-7 and V is TRBV28; 9 nucleotides agree with TRBD2. This CDR3 is built from 13 residues. V lost 11 bases, J lost 7 bases, and 12 bases stayed unmatched. From germline, CDR1 is MDHEN and CDR2 SYDVKM. The CDR3 nucleotides read TGTGCCTCTGGAGGCGGGAGGGCCGGGGAGCAGTACTTC. This gives the protein CASGGGRAGEQYF.

This sequence joins TRBV28 and TRBJ2-7; possible D gene TRBD2, 5 bases. Germline lookup yields CDR1 MDHEN and CDR2 SYDVKM. The CDR3 length is 14 residues. With 7 bases removed from V and 0 bases from J, the gap between germline ends came to 13 bases. Here the CDR3 DNA reads TGTGCCAGCACCCCATCCGGGATCTCCTACGAGCAGTACTTC. Protein product: CASTPSGISYEQYF.

This chain joins TRBV2 and TRBJ1-1; 9 bases match TRBD1. The length of the CDR3 is 15 residues. Germline loops: CDR1 SNHLY, CDR2 FYNNEI. The J segment lost 0 bases and the V segment lost 4 bases, leaving 3 bases of the junction unmatched. The CDR3 sequence is CASSAGTGLNTEAFF. DNA of the CDR3: TGTGCCAGCAGTGCCGGGACAGGGCTGAACACTGAAGCTTTCTTT.

This chain links TRBV16 with TRBJ2-5; 7 bases line up with TRBD2. Germline values: CDR1 KGHSY, CDR2 FQNENV. This CDR3 comprises 13 residues. V shed 4 bases and J 4 bases; nucleotides not matched to a gene: 3. The CDR3 bases are TGTGCCAGCAGCCGGAGCGGGACAGAGACCCAGTACTTC. Encoded protein: CASSRSGTETQYF.

The CDR3 sequence: CASSPGPHYEQYF. CDR3 sequence (DNA): TGTGCCAGCAGTCCTGGACCCCACTACGAGCAGTACTTC. The chain couples TRBV6-6 to TRBJ2-7; D remains unclear. CDR1 is MNHNY and CDR2 is SVGAGI in the germline V gene (reference sequence). The CDR3 loop spans 13 amino acids. V lost 5 bases and J lost 3, with 11 bases in between.

This clone was seen more than once but under ten times. The rearrangement joins TRBV28 to TRBJ1-2; D unclear. Trimming cost V 3 bases and J 13 bases, with 21 bases left between them. Per the germline V gene, CDR1 is MDHEN and CDR2 is SYDVKM. This CDR3 comprises 14 residues. The CDR3 coding sequence is TGTGCCAGCAGTTTGGCGGCTCATACGGACGGTTCCACCTTC. Translation gives CASSLAAHTDGSTF.

A few counts support this clone. V gene TRBV7-2 combines with J gene TRBJ2-3; D gene ambiguous. The CDR3 runs to 14 residues. Per the germline V gene, CDR1 is SGHTA and CDR2 is FQGNSA. V gave up 5 bases and J gave up 6 bases, with 15 bases separating them. CDR3 residues: CASSPNNGIDTQYF. CDR3 nucleotide sequence: TGTGCCAGCAGCCCGAACAATGGGATCGATACGCAGTATTTT.